This TCR beta chain came from a study of T cells after yellow fever vaccination. Study background: The SMART-Seq v4 Ultra Low Input method served to prepare the low-cell-number fractions. The study's findings and limits: Among primary-vaccination clones, most reappeared after the booster, at almost 98% for CD4 and about 90% for CD8. Researchers noted that a small share of clonotypes showed up in both CD4 and CD8 compartments.

This clonotype was seen many times. Its antigen is undetermined. The CDR3 spans 15 residues. Germline V gene sequence: CDR1 SGHTA, CDR2 FQGTGA. V shed 3 bases and J 1 base; nucleotides not matched to a gene: 1. 5'RACE template switching added a universal primer site and UMIs to TCR cDNA. Each CDR3 protein gets one entry after TCRdb re-called the 5' RACE reads with MiXCR. This repertoire shows under 95,000 distinct CDR3 sequences, under 9.5% found once; its top ten account for over 25%. The sequence was obtained from a man aged 18 to 30 who received the YFV17D yellow fever vaccine. The V gene is TRBV7-3, the J gene TRBJ2-3; 10 nucleotides line up with TRBD2. Sequenced material: CD8+ T cells sorted from PBMCs, taken more than 8 days after the first yellow fever vaccination. The CDR3 region has the DNA TGTGCCAGCAGCTTCGGGACTAGCGGCACAGATACGCAGTATTTT. The encoded protein is CASSFGTSGTDTQYF.